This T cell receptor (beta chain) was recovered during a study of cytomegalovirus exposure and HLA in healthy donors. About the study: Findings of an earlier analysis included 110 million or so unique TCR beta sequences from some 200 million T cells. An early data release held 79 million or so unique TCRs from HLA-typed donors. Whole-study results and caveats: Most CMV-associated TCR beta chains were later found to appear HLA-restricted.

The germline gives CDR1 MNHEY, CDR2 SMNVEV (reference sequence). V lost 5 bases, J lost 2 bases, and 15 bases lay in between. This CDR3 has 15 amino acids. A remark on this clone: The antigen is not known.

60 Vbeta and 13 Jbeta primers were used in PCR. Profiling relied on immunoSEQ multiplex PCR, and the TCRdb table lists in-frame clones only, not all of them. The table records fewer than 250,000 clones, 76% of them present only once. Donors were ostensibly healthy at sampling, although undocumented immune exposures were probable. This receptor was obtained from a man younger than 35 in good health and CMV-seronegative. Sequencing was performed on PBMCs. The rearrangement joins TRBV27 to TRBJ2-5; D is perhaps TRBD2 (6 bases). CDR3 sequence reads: CASSPRWGTQETQYF. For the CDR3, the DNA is TGTGCCAGCAGTCCGAGGTGGGGGACTCAAGAGACCCAGTACTTC.